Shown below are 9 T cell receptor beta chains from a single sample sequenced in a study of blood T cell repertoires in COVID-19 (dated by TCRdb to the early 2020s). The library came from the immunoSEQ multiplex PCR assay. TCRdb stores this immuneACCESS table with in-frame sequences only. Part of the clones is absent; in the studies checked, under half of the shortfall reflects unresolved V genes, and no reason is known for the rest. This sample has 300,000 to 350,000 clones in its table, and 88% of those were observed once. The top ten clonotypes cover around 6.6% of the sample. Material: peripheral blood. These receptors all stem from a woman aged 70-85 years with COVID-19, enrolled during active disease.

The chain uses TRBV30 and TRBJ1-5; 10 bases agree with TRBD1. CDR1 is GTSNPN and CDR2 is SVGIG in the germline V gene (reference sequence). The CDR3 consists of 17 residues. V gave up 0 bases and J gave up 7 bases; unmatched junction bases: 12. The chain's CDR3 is CAWSVPTDRGTRQPQHF. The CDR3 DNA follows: TGTGCCTGGAGTGTGCCGACGGACAGGGGGACCCGACAGCCCCAGCATTTT.

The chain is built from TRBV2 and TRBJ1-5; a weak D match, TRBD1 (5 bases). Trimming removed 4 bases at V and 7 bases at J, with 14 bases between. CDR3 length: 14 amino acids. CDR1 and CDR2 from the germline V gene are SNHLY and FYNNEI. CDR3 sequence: CASSVESRAQPQHF. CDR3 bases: TGTGCCAGCAGTGTGGAGAGCAGGGCCCAGCCCCAGCATTTT.

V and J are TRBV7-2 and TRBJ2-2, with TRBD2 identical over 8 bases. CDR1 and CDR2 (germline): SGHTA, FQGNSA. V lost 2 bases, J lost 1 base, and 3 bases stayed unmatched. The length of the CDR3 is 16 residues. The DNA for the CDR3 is TGTGCCAGCAGCTTATTGGGACTAGGGAACACCGGGGAGCTGTTTTTT. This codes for CASSLLGLGNTGELFF.

The CDR3 reads CASSRAGGASSTEAFF. In nucleotides, the CDR3 is TGTGCCAGCAGCCGAGCCGGGGGGGCTAGTTCCACTGAAGCTTTCTTT. The gene calls are TRBV28 and TRBJ1-1; TRBD1 might be the D (6 bases). Germline V gene sequence: CDR1 MDHEN, CDR2 SYDVKM. The CDR3 has 16 amino acids. V lost 6 bases and J 4 bases, leaving 21 bases between the germline ends.

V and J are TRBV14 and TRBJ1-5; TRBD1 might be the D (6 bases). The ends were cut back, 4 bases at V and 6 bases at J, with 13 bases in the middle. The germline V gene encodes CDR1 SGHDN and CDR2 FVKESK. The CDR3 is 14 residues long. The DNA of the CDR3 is TGTGCCAGCAGCCTCGCAGGGGCTGGTCAGCCCCAGCATTTT. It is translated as CASSLAGAGQPQHF.

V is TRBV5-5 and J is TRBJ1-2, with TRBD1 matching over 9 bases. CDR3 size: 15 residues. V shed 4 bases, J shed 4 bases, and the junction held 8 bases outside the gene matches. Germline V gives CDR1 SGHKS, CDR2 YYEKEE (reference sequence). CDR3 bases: TGTGCCAGCAGCCTAACAGGGGGCGGAGGCTATGGCTACACCTTC. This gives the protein CASSLTGGGGYGYTF.

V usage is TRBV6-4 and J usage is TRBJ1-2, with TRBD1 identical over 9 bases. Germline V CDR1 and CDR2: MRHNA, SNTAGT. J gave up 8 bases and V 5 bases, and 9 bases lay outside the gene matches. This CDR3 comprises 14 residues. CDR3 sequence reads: CASSPDRGGGGYTF. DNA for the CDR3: TGTGCCAGCAGTCCGGACAGGGGCGGAGGGGGCTACACCTTC.

Here the CDR3 DNA reads TGCGCCAGCAGCCGTACTAGCGACCAATCAGATACGCAGTATTTT. Translated, it gives CASSRTSDQSDTQYF. V and J are TRBV4-1 and TRBJ2-3; 7 bases match TRBD2. Germline V CDR1 and CDR2: MGHRA, YSYEKL. CDR3 length: 15 amino acids. V shed 4 bases, J shed 4 bases, and the junction held 8 bases outside the gene matches.

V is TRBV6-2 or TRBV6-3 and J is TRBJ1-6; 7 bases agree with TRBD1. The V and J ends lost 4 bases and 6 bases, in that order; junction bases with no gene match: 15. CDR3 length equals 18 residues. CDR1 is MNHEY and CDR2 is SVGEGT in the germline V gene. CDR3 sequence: CASSSILNRQGRNSPLHF. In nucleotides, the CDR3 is TGTGCCAGCAGTTCCATCCTAAATCGACAGGGTCGTAATTCACCCCTCCACTTT.